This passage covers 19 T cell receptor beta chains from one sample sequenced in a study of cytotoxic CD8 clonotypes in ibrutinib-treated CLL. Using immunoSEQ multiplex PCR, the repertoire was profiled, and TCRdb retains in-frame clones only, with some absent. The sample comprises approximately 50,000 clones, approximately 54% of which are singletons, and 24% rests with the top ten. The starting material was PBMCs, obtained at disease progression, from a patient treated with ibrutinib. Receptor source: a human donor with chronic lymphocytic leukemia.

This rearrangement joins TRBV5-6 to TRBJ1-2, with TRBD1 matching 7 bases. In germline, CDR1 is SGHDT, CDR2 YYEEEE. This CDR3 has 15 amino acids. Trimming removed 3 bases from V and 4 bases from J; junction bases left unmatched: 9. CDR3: CASSWDQGEGYGYTF. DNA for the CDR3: TGTGCCAGCAGCTGGGACCAGGGGGAGGGCTATGGCTACACCTTC.

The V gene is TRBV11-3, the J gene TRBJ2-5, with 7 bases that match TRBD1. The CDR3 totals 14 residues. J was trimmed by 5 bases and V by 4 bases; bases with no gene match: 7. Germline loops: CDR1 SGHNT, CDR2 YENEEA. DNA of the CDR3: TGTGCCAGCAGCTCCGACAGGGTCGTGGAGACCCAGTACTTC. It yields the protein CASSSDRVVETQYF.

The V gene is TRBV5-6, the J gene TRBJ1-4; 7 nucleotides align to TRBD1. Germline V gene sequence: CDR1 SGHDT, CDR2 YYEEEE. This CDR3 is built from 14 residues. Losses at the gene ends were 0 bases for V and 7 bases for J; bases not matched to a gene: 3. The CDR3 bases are TGTGCCAGCAGCTTGGCCTACAGGGGTGAAAAACTGTTTTTT. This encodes CASSLAYRGEKLFF.

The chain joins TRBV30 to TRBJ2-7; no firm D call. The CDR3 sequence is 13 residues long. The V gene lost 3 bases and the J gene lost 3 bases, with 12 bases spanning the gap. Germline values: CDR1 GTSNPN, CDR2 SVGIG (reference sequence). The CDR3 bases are TGTGCCTGGAGCCGGACCGTAGTCTACGAGCAGTACTTC. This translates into CAWSRTVVYEQYF.

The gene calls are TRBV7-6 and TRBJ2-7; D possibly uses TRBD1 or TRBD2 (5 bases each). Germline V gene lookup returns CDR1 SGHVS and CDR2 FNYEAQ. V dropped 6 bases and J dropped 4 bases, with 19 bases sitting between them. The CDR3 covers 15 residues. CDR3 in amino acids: CASSLGVNYRYEQYF. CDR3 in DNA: TGTGCCAGCAGTTTGGGGGTCAATTATAGGTACGAGCAGTACTTC.

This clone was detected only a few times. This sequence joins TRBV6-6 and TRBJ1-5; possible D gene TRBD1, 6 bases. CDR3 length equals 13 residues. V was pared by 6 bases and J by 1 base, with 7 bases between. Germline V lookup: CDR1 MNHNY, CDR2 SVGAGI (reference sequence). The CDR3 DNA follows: TGTGCCAGCAGAACAGGGAGCAATCAGCCCCAGCATTTT. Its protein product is CASRTGSNQPQHF.

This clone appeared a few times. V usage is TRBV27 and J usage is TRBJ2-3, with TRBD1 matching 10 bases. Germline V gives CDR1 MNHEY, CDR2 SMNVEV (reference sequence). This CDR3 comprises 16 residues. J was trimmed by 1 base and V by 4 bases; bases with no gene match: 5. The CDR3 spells CASSSSGTGGTDTQYF. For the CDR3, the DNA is TGTGCCAGCAGTTCGTCCGGGACAGGGGGCACAGATACGCAGTATTTT.

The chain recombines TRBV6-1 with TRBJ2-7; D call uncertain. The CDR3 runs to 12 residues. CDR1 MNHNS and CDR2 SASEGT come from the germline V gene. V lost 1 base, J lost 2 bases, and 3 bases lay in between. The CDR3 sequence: CASSEVPYEQYF. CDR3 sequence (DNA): TGTGCCAGCAGTGAAGTCCCCTACGAGCAGTACTTC.

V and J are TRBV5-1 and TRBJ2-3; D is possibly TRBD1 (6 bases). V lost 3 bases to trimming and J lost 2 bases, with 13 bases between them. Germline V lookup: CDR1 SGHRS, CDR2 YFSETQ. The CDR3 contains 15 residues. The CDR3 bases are TGCGCCAGCAGCTCCACAGGGCCGCTCACAGATACGCAGTATTTT. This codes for CASSSTGPLTDTQYF.

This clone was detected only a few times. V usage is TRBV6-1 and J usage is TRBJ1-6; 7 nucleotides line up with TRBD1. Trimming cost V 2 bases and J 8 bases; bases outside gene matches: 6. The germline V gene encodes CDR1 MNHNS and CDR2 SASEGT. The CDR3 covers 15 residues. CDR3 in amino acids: CASSERGGAHSPLHF. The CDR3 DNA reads TGTGCCAGCAGTGAACGAGGGGGCGCGCATTCACCCCTCCACTTT.

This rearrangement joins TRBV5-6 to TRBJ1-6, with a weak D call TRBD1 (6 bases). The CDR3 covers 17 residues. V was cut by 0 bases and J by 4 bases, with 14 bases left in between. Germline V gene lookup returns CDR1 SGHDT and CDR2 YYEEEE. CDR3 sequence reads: CASSLGGEDSYNSPLHF. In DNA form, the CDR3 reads TGTGCCAGCAGCTTGGGGGGAGAGGACAGTTATAATTCACCCCTCCACTTT.

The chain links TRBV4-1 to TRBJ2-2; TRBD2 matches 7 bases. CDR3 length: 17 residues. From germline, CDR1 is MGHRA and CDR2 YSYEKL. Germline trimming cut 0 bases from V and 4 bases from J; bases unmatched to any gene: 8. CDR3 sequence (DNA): TGCGCCAGCAGCCAAGAGGCACTAGCGAGGGGCACCGGGGAGCTGTTTTTT. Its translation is CASSQEALARGTGELFF.

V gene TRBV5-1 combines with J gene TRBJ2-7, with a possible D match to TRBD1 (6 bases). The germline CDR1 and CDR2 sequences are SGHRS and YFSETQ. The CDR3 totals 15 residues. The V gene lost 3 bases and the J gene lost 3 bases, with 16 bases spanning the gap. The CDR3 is CASSSLTGRGYEQYF. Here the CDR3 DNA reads TGCGCCAGCAGCTCACTGACAGGCAGGGGCTACGAGCAGTACTTC.

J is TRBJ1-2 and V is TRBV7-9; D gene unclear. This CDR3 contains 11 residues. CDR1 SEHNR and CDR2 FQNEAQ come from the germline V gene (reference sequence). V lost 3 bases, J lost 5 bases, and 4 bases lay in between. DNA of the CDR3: TGTGCCAGCAGCTTTACTTATGGCTACACCTTC. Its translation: CASSFTYGYTF.

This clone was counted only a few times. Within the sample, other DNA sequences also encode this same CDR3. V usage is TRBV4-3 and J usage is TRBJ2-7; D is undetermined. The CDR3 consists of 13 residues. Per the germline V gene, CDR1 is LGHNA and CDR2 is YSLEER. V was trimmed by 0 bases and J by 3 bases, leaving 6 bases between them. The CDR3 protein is CASSQDLGYEQYF. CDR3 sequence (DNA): TGCGCCAGCAGCCAAGATTTGGGCTACGAGCAGTACTTC.

DNA of the CDR3: TGTGCCAGCAGCTTGGACGTCTACAATGAGCAGTTCTTC. Protein: CASSLDVYNEQFF. The chain combines TRBV5-6 with TRBJ2-1, with D uncertain. The V and J ends lost 0 bases and 3 bases respectively, with 4 bases between them. Germline CDR1 is SGHDT and CDR2 is YYEEEE. This CDR3 contains 13 residues.

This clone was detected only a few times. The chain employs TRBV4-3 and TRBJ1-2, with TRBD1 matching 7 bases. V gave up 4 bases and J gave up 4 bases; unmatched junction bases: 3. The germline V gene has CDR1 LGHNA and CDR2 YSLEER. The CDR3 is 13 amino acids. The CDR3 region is CASSPGTAYGYTF. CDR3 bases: TGCGCCAGCAGCCCTGGGACAGCCTATGGCTACACCTTC.

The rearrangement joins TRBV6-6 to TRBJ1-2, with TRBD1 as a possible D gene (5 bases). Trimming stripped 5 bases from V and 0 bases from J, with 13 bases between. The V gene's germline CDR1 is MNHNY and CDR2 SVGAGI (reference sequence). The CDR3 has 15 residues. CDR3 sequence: CASSTEGNPNYGYTF. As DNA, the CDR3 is TGTGCCAGCAGTACAGAGGGGAATCCTAACTATGGCTACACCTTC.

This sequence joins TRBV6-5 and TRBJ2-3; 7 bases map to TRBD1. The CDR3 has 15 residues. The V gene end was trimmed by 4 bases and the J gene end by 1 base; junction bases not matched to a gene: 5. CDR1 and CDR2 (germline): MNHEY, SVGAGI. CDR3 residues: CASSSRTGGTDTQYF. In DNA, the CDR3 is TGTGCCAGCAGTTCCCGGACAGGTGGCACAGATACGCAGTATTTT.